A selection of T cell receptor beta chains follows, all from one sample in a study of cytomegalovirus exposure and HLA in healthy donors. The protocol was immunoSEQ multiplex PCR, while the TCRdb copy is restricted to in-frame clones and leaves out a portion. This table has tens of thousands of clones, around 61% appearing once. The sample comprised PBMCs. The receptors here all came from a woman in her 50s in good health and CMV-seronegative. CDR3s include the opening cysteine and the closing phenylalanine or tryptophan. D genes are given only for firm matches. A row's size may be missing; if present it is once, few, many or a size class.

size: .; J: TRBJ1-5; D: TRBD1; V: TRBV27; CDR3: CAISFPTTGVNSNQPQHF; DNA: TGTGCCATCAGTTTCCCAACGACAGGGGTCAATAGCAATCAGCCCCAGCATTTT
size: .; J: TRBJ1-4; D: .; V: TRBV7-9; CDR3: CASSLGDDRLFF; DNA: TGTGCCAGCAGCTTAGGGGATGACAGGCTGTTTTTT
size: .; J: TRBJ2-7; D: TRBD1; V: TRBV7-8; CDR3: CASSRQGVKSYEQYF; DNA: TGTGCCAGCAGCCGACAGGGGGTAAAATCCTACGAGCAGTACTTC
size: .; J: TRBJ1-4; D: .; V: TRBV4-1; CDR3: CASSQVDLILTNEKLFF; DNA: TGCGCCAGCAGCCAAGTGGACTTGATTTTGACTAATGAAAAACTGTTTTTT
size: .; J: TRBJ1-6; D: .; V: TRBV15; CDR3: CATSRDPPGGESPLHF; DNA: TGTGCCACCAGCAGAGACCCACCTGGGGGCGAGTCACCCCTCCACTTT
size: .; J: TRBJ1-5; D: .; V: TRBV6-5; CDR3: CASSGHLNQPQHF; DNA: TGTGCCAGCAGTGGCCACCTCAATCAGCCCCAGCATTTT
size: few; J: TRBJ1-1; D: TRBD1; V: TRBV7-9; CDR3: CASRHPGGKYSRAEAFF; DNA: TGTGCCAGCAGGCATCCAGGGGGCAAATATAGTAGGGCTGAAGCTTTCTTT
size: once; J: TRBJ1-5; D: TRBD1; V: TRBV27; CDR3: CASSPRDRGGIGNQPQHF; DNA: TGTGCCAGCAGTCCCCGGGACAGGGGAGGAATAGGCAATCAGCCCCAGCATTTT
size: .; J: TRBJ1-1; D: TRBD1; V: TRBV5-1; CDR3: CASSTNGDRTTEAFF; DNA: TGCGCCAGCAGCACCAACGGGGACAGGACCACTGAAGCTTTCTTT
size: .; J: TRBJ2-1; D: TRBD2; V: TRBV7-8; CDR3: CASSLAGTSLSEQFF; DNA: TGTGCCAGCAGCTTAGCCGGGACTAGCCTCTCTGAGCAGTTCTTC
size: .; J: TRBJ2-1; D: .; V: TRBV7-2; CDR3: CASSLGTENEQFF; DNA: TGTGCCAGCAGCTTAGGAACTGAGAATGAGCAGTTCTTC
size: .; J: TRBJ1-4; D: .; V: TRBV5-6; CDR3: CASSLVALPREKLFF; DNA: TGTGCCAGCAGCTTGGTCGCTCTCCCCAGGGAAAAACTGTTTTTT
size: few; J: TRBJ1-1; D: TRBD1; V: TRBV18; CDR3: CASSPQGQGAEAFF; DNA: TGTGCCAGCTCACCACAAGGACAGGGGGCAGAAGCTTTCTTT
size: .; J: TRBJ2-2; D: TRBD2; V: TRBV4-2; CDR3: CASSPRGQRGTGELFF; DNA: TGTGCCAGCAGCCCCCGGGGCCAGCGGGGGACCGGGGAGCTGTTTTTT
size: few; J: TRBJ2-3; D: .; V: TRBV10-3; CDR3: CAISAGQGLGERTDTQYF; DNA: TGTGCCATCAGTGCGGGCCAGGGGCTCGGTGAGAGAACAGATACGCAGTATTTT
size: .; J: TRBJ1-1; D: TRBD1; V: TRBV28; CDR3: CASITGTANTEAFF; DNA: TGTGCCAGCATTACCGGGACAGCAAACACTGAAGCTTTCTTT
size: .; J: TRBJ1-4; D: .; V: TRBV12-1; CDR3: CASSTAGGQGEKLFF; DNA: TGTGCCAGCAGCACCGCGGGGGGGCAAGGAGAAAAACTGTTTTTT
size: .; J: TRBJ2-3; D: TRBD1; V: TRBV5-1; CDR3: CASSRDRGGTDTQYF; DNA: TGCGCCAGCAGCCGGGACAGGGGAGGAACAGATACGCAGTATTTT
size: .; J: TRBJ1-2; D: TRBD1; V: TRBV4-3; CDR3: CASSQVGEGQGGYTF; DNA: TGCGCCAGCAGCCAAGTAGGGGAGGGACAGGGAGGCTACACCTTC
size: few; J: TRBJ1-1; D: .; V: TRBV7-8; CDR3: CASSLNRLEAFF; DNA: TGTGCCAGCAGCTTAAACAGACTAGAAGCTTTCTTT
size: few; J: TRBJ1-5; D: TRBD1; V: TRBV28; CDR3: CASSFSPGQGSGNQPQHF; DNA: TGTGCCAGCAGTTTTTCCCCGGGACAGGGGTCGGGCAATCAGCCCCAGCATTTT
size: .; J: TRBJ1-3; D: TRBD1; V: TRBV7-9; CDR3: CASSSGTGRNTIYF; DNA: TGTGCCAGCAGCTCTGGGACAGGGCGAAACACCATATATTTT